The 22 T cell receptor beta chains presented below share a single source sample, sequenced in a study of T cells in Graves' hyperthyroidism and ophthalmopathy (dated by TCRdb to the late 2010s). Libraries were prepared through multiplex PCR. Sequenced using an Illumina HiSeq 2000. TCR beta CDR3 regions were amplified from RNA transcripts. The first round of RT-PCR for the TCR CDR3 was performed with the HTBI primer set and the Qiagen OneStep RT-PCR kit. TCRdb reworked the public reads: Q25 trimming with fastp, MiXCR clone assembly, productive beta chains retained. A single entry per CDR3 protein holds the most common genes and DNA from its merged rows. For this sample the table gives almost 600,000 distinct CDR3 sequences, of which about 14% were detected only once. The top ten clones comprise approximately 5.7% of the sample. Sequencing used blood. All receptors come from a woman aged 25 to 39 with Graves' hyperthyroidism that later progressed to Graves' ophthalmopathy.

J is TRBJ2-1 and V is TRBV25-1; TRBD2 is a possible D gene (6 bases). The germline V and J ends were trimmed by 6 bases and 9 bases, with 21 bases remaining between them. The CDR3 loop spans 15 amino acids. Germline V CDR1 and CDR2: MGHDK, SYGVNS. The DNA of the CDR3 is TGTGCCAGCAGCGGTCTAGCGAGAGCGGAGGGTGAGCAGTTCTTC. Protein product: CASSGLARAEGEQFF.

At least ten counts were recorded for this clonotype. The rearrangement links TRBV6-5 to TRBJ2-7; TRBD1 aligns across 9 bases. The ends lost 2 bases at V and 3 bases at J; junction bases unmatched: 5. Germline V gene data show CDR1 as MNHEY and CDR2 as SVGAGI. The CDR3 contains 15 residues. The DNA for the CDR3 is TGTGCCAGCAGTTACCCCGGGACAGGGAACTACGAGCAGTACTTC. This gives the protein CASSYPGTGNYEQYF.

The sample holds many counts of this clonotype. V and J are TRBV12-3 or TRBV12-4 and TRBJ2-7; 7 positions match TRBD1. The CDR3 has 14 residues. The trim removed 5 bases at V and 3 bases at J, leaving 7 bases unmatched. The CDR3 DNA sequence: TGTGCCAGCAGTCATTATGGACAGGACTACGAGCAGTACTTC. Translated: CASSHYGQDYEQYF.

This clonotype was observed a few times. The J gene is TRBJ2-2, the V gene TRBV20-1; D gene unclear. Trimming stripped 3 bases from V and 0 bases from J, with 8 bases between. Looked up from germline, CDR1 is DFQATT and CDR2 is SNEGSKA (reference sequence). The CDR3 has 14 residues. The CDR3, as DNA: TGCAGTGCTAGTAATGAGCCGAACACCGGGGAGCTGTTTTTT. This gives the protein CSASNEPNTGELFF.

This clonotype was observed a few times. In DNA, the CDR3 is TGTGCCAGCAGCTTAGAGCCCGGGACAGGGGGCGATGAGCAGTTCTTC. Amino acid sequence: CASSLEPGTGGDEQFF. The chain links TRBV7-2 to TRBJ2-1, with 12 positions matching TRBD1. This CDR3 spans 16 amino acids. Trimming removed 1 base from V and 8 bases from J; junction bases left unmatched: 6. The germline V gene encodes CDR1 SGHTA and CDR2 FQGNSA.

This clonotype was recorded many times. V is TRBV7-2 and J is TRBJ2-1; a weak D match, TRBD1 (6 bases). Trimming cost V 5 bases and J 1 base, with 12 bases left between them. The CDR3 runs 15 residues. In germline, CDR1 is SGHTA, CDR2 FQGNSA. CDR3 bases: TGTGCCAGCAGCATTGACAGGTCTTCCTACAATGAGCAGTTCTTC. It is translated as CASSIDRSSYNEQFF.

This clonotype was seen repeatedly, ten times or more. The chain couples TRBV13 to TRBJ1-6, with unresolved D. Per germline, CDR1 PRHDT and CDR2 FYEKMQ (reference sequence). Trimming took 5 bases from V and 6 from J, leaving 11 bases between them. CDR3 size: 14 residues. The CDR3 here is CASSPRRSNSPLHF. CDR3 DNA sequence: TGTGCCAGCAGCCCCAGGAGAAGTAATTCACCCCTCCACTTT.

This clonotype was seen a few times. The chain is built from TRBV5-6 and TRBJ1-2, with TRBD1 matching 7 bases. J was trimmed by 6 bases and V by 3 bases; bases with no gene match: 11. The germline V gene encodes CDR1 SGHDT and CDR2 YYEEEE. The CDR3 sequence is 15 residues long. The CDR3 sequence is CASSSSTGRVDGYTF. CDR3 coding DNA: TGTGCCAGCAGCTCCTCGACAGGGAGGGTTGATGGCTACACCTTC.

This clonotype has a count of ten or more. The chain has TRBV24-1 and TRBJ2-5, with TRBD2 matching 7 bases. Looked up from germline, CDR1 is KGHDR and CDR2 is SFDVKD. Unmatched junction bases numbered 15, after V lost 4 bases and J lost 5 bases. CDR3 length: 17 residues. CDR3 nucleotide sequence: TGTGCCACCAGTGACCCCATGGGGGGAGGGCCGCGGGAGACCCAGTACTTC. This codes for CATSDPMGGGPRETQYF.

A remark on this clonotype: This may be a read error, as it is one base from a much larger clone. The genes are TRBV5-1 and TRBJ2-7; perhaps D is TRBD1 or TRBD2 (5 bases each). The CDR3 length is 15 residues. Germline V gene sequence: CDR1 SGHRS, CDR2 YFSETQ. The CDR3 DNA reads TGCGCCAGCAGACCCGGGACGGCAAGCTCCTACGAGCAGCACTTC. It yields the protein CASRPGTASSYEQHF.

Remarks on this clonotype: One end of the junction fails to match germline, which may point to a read error. The rearrangement links TRBV3-1 to TRBJ1-2, with no clear D. Germline loops: CDR1 LGHDT, CDR2 YNNKEL (reference sequence). This CDR3 is 14 amino acids long. CDR3 residues: CAISQNTPRYGYTF. The CDR3 nucleotides are TGTGCCATCAGCCAGAATACACCGCGGTATGGCTACACCTTC.

The chain employs TRBV2 and TRBJ1-4; D not resolved. The CDR3 contains 15 residues. The V and J ends lost 1 base and 7 bases respectively, with 13 bases between them. In germline, CDR1 is SNHLY, CDR2 FYNNEI. CDR3 DNA sequence: TGTGCCAGCAGTGAAGAAAACAGTATGCCTGAAAAACTGTTTTTT. Translating it yields CASSEENSMPEKLFF.

This clonotype has at least ten counts. V and J are TRBV28 and TRBJ2-7; TRBD2 matches at 9 bases. In germline, CDR1 is MDHEN, CDR2 SYDVKM. Trimming cost V 4 bases and J 4 bases; bases outside gene matches: 8. The length of the CDR3 is 15 residues. DNA of the CDR3: TGTGCCAGCAGTTCCCCGGCGGGAGGGCCATACGAGCAGTACTTC. It is translated as CASSSPAGGPYEQYF.

The table lists this clonotype with many counts. The chain is built from TRBV29-1 and TRBJ1-1, with D possibly being TRBD1 (5 bases). The germline V and J ends were trimmed by 6 bases and 1 base, with 9 bases remaining between them. The CDR3 totals 12 residues. The germline V gene encodes CDR1 SQVTM and CDR2 ANQGSEA. CDR3 coding DNA: TGCAGCGTCACCACAGGGAACACTGAAGCTTTCTTT. Translation: CSVTTGNTEAFF.

This clonotype was detected many times. V is TRBV3-1 and J is TRBJ2-7; 12 nucleotides match TRBD2. This CDR3 is 16 amino acids long. V lost 4 bases, J lost 6 bases, and 10 bases stayed unmatched. The germline gives CDR1 LGHDT, CDR2 YNNKEL (reference sequence). CDR3 nucleotide sequence: TGTGCCAGCAGCCCCGCCCGATGGACTAGCGGGATCGAGCAGTACTTC. Translated, it gives CASSPARWTSGIEQYF.

This clonotype was found many times. The V call is TRBV20-1, the J call TRBJ1-3; D gene ambiguous. The CDR3 loop spans 16 amino acids. V was cut by 0 bases and J by 0 bases, with 12 bases left in between. Per the germline V gene, CDR1 is DFQATT and CDR2 is SNEGSKA (reference sequence). The CDR3 DNA is TGCAGTGCTAGAGATTCGGATTCCAGCTCTGGAAACACCATATATTTT. The encoded protein is CSARDSDSSSGNTIYF.

This clonotype showed up many times. This chain uses TRBV28 with TRBJ2-1; 9 bases agree with TRBD2. The germline gives CDR1 MDHEN, CDR2 SYDVKM. J was trimmed by 4 bases and V by 6 bases; bases with no gene match: 10. The CDR3 length is 16 residues. The CDR3, as DNA: TGTGCCAGCAGCTCACCGACTAGCGGACCTTACAATGAGCAGTTCTTC. This sequence encodes CASSSPTSGPYNEQFF. Complete variable domain (other parts from reference TRBV28 and TRBJ2-1): DVKVTQSSRYLVKRTGEKVFLECVQDMDHENMFWYRQDPGLGLRLIYFSYDVKMKEKGDIPEGYSVSREKKERFSLILESASTNQTSMYLCASSSPTSGPYNEQFFGPGTRLTVL.

This clonotype was counted ten times or more. The chain links TRBV12-3 or TRBV12-4 to TRBJ1-1; 8 nucleotides line up with TRBD1. CDR3 length equals 14 residues. V dropped 5 bases and J dropped 2; count of bases not matched to a gene: 4. CDR3 protein: CASSRQGYNTEAFF. Here the CDR3 DNA reads TGTGCCAGCAGTCGACAGGGGTATAACACTGAAGCTTTCTTT.

The chain links TRBV4-1 to TRBJ2-7, with D possibly being TRBD2 (5 bases). V was pared by 0 bases and J by 4 bases, with 7 bases between. Germline CDR1 MGHRA, CDR2 YSYEKL. The CDR3 length is 13 residues. CDR3 in amino acids: CASSQDWEYEQYF. As DNA, the CDR3 is TGCGCCAGCAGCCAAGATTGGGAGTACGAGCAGTACTTC.

This clonotype was counted at least ten times. The rearrangement joins TRBV28 to TRBJ1-5; 9 bases line up with TRBD1. The CDR3 totals 17 residues. V lost 4 bases to trimming and J lost 5 bases; unmatched junction nucleotides: 12. Germline assignment: CDR1 MDHEN and CDR2 SYDVKM. The CDR3 nucleotides read TGTGCCAGCAGTTCCCTCGGGGACCGGGACAGGGATCAGCCCCAGCATTTT. It codes for CASSSLGDRDRDQPQHF.

The genes are TRBV27 and TRBJ1-1; D possibly corresponds to TRBD1 (5 bases). The CDR3 contains 13 residues. Trimming removed 5 bases at V and 7 bases at J, with 14 bases between. CDR1 is MNHEY and CDR2 is SMNVEV in the germline V gene (reference sequence). The CDR3 sequence is CASSHLQAFEAFF. CDR3 nucleotide sequence: TGTGCCAGCAGTCACCTACAGGCGTTTGAAGCTTTCTTT.

This clonotype was detected only a few times. This chain joins TRBV25-1 and TRBJ2-7, with D tentatively TRBD2 (5 bases). This CDR3 is built from 14 residues. Germline V gene sequence: CDR1 MGHDK, CDR2 SYGVNS. Trimming took off 4 bases at V and 7 bases at J, with 17 bases between the two ends. This CDR3 is CASSAPGLPSEQYF. The DNA of the CDR3 is TGTGCCAGCAGTGCCCCGGGATTACCCTCTGAGCAGTACTTC.